A single sample gave rise to the 26 T cell receptor beta chains below, sequenced in a study of T cell responses to AZD1222 COVID-19 vaccine. The repertoire was sequenced with immunoSEQ multiplex PCR; TCRdb's copy has only in-frame clones and lacks some. The table shows over 150,000 clones, with 90% to 95% occurring only once. The material was peripheral blood, obtained 28 days after the second AZD1222 dose. These receptor sequences come from an adult who received the AZD1222 COVID-19 vaccine.

The CDR3 DNA reads as TGTGCCAGCAGCGTAGGTGGGGAAGCGAACATTCAGTACTTC. Its translation is CASSVGGEANIQYF. V and J are TRBV9 and TRBJ2-4; D uncertain. Between the trimmed V and J ends, which lost 0 bases and 7 bases, there was a span of 11 bases. The CDR3 consists of 14 residues. The germline gives CDR1 SGDLS, CDR2 YYNGEE.

The V gene is TRBV9, the J gene TRBJ1-2; D is unresolved. The CDR3 has 16 residues. Trimming stripped 8 bases from V and 5 bases from J, with 25 bases between. Germline V gives CDR1 SGDLS, CDR2 YYNGEE. The CDR3: CASAGQDGESRYGYTF. The CDR3 DNA reads as TGTGCCAGTGCCGGGCAGGATGGGGAGTCAAGGTATGGCTACACCTTC.

The V gene is TRBV7-2, the J gene TRBJ1-5; the D is unclear. Germline CDR1 and CDR2: SGHTA and FQGNSA. CDR3 length equals 15 residues. Trimming took 2 bases from V and 1 from J, leaving 9 bases between them. Written as DNA, the CDR3 is TGTGCCAGCAGCTTATTTGGCTCCAGCAATCAGCCCCAGCATTTT. Amino acids: CASSLFGSSNQPQHF.

The DNA for the CDR3 is TGTGCCAGCAGTTCCTTTTCCTCCTCTGGAAACACCATATATTTT. Translating gives CASSSFSSSGNTIYF. The chain links TRBV6-2 or TRBV6-3 to TRBJ1-3; D is undetermined. Germline CDR1 is MNHEY and CDR2 is SVGEGT. Between the trimmed V and J ends, which lost 4 bases and 0 bases, there was a span of 10 bases. CDR3 length: 15 residues.

The genes are TRBV18 and TRBJ1-6, with D perhaps TRBD1 (5 bases). The CDR3 is 17 residues long. V lost 0 bases and J 4 bases, leaving 13 bases between the germline ends. Germline V gene data show CDR1 as KGHSH and CDR2 as LQKENI. This CDR3 reads CASSPPVGDEYNSPLHF. The CDR3 DNA sequence: TGTGCCAGCTCACCACCGGTAGGGGACGAGTATAATTCACCCCTCCACTTT.

V is TRBV5-1 and J is TRBJ1-4, with a possible D match to TRBD1 (5 bases). V was clipped by 5 bases and J by 5 bases, with 13 bases between them. CDR3 length: 14 amino acids. CDR1 and CDR2 (germline): SGHRS, YFSETQ. The CDR3 loop reads CASRAGALNEKLFF. In nucleotides, the CDR3 is TGCGCCAGCAGGGCCGGGGCGCTGAATGAAAAACTGTTTTTT.

The table lists this clone with a count of one. This chain joins TRBV9 and TRBJ1-3; D may be TRBD1 (6 bases). Trimming removed 0 bases from V and 4 bases from J, with 11 bases in between. CDR1 and CDR2 (germline): SGDLS, YYNGEE. The CDR3 has 15 amino acids. CDR3 bases: TGTGCCAGCAGCGTAGGAGGGGGACAAGGAAACACCATATATTTT. Amino acid sequence: CASSVGGGQGNTIYF.

This sequence joins TRBV28 and TRBJ2-7, with TRBD1 matching over 7 bases. V lost 5 bases and J lost 11; bases outside the gene matches: 9. Germline-derived CDR1 and CDR2 are MDHEN and SYDVKM. There are 12 residues in the CDR3. CDR3 protein: CASSATGTEEYF. CDR3 DNA: TGTGCCAGCAGTGCCACCGGGACAGAGGAGTACTTC.

The CDR3, as DNA: TGTGCCAGCAGTCCCAGGACAGCCCAAGAGACCCAGTACTTC. Protein sequence: CASSPRTAQETQYF. This chain links TRBV2 with TRBJ2-5; TRBD1 might be the D (6 bases). Between the trimmed V and J ends, which lost 5 bases and 1 base, there was a span of 11 bases. The CDR3 runs 14 residues. Looked up from germline, CDR1 is SNHLY and CDR2 is FYNNEI.

CDR3 sequence reads: CASSPPGQPNTEAFF. CDR3 nucleotides: TGTGCCAGCAGCCCTCCGGGCCAACCTAACACTGAAGCTTTCTTT. The rearrangement links TRBV6-2 or TRBV6-3 to TRBJ1-1, with D uncertain. Germline loops: CDR1 MNHEY, CDR2 SVGEGT. The CDR3 is 15 residues long. V lost 6 bases and J 2 bases, leaving 16 bases between the germline ends.

This rearrangement joins TRBV9 to TRBJ2-5, with D unclear. CDR1 is SGDLS, CDR2 YYNGEE, per germline. The CDR3 runs 14 residues. The V end lost 0 bases, the J end lost 0 bases, and 6 bases lay between the germline ends. This chain's CDR3 is CASSVAKYQETQYF. CDR3 DNA: TGTGCCAGCAGCGTAGCTAAGTACCAAGAGACCCAGTACTTC.

This clone occurred once. The chain recombines TRBV3-1 (or the pseudogene TRBV3-2) with TRBJ1-3; D not certain. The CDR3 totals 13 residues. Germline CDR1 is LGHDT and CDR2 is YNNKEL (reference sequence). The V end was cut by 8 bases, the J end by 4 bases, with 12 bases between. The CDR3, as DNA: TGTGCCAGCGTTCCCTTTAGGGGAAACACCATATATTTT. Residues: CASVPFRGNTIYF.

The count of this clone is one. The J gene is TRBJ1-1, the V gene TRBV29-1, with TRBD1 matching over 7 bases. This CDR3 comprises 14 residues. The ends lost 6 bases at V and 11 bases at J; junction bases unmatched: 18. The germline V gene encodes CDR1 SQVTM and CDR2 ANQGSEA. The CDR3: CSVGRQGGRAVAFF. The CDR3 DNA is TGCAGCGTGGGGCGACAGGGAGGACGAGCCGTGGCTTTCTTT.

V is TRBV6-5 and J is TRBJ1-2; D uncertain. V shed 6 bases and J shed 3 bases, with 11 bases lying between them. The V gene's germline CDR1 is MNHEY and CDR2 SVGAGI. There are 13 residues in the CDR3. The CDR3 DNA follows: TGTGCCAGCAGACCCACCGTAGACTATGGCTACACCTTC. Translated: CASRPTVDYGYTF.

The gene calls are TRBV9 and TRBJ2-5; 9 bases match TRBD1. After removal of 4 bases from V and 5 bases from J, the junction contained 6 bases not matched to a gene. CDR1 is SGDLS and CDR2 is YYNGEE in the germline V gene. The CDR3 is made up of 14 amino acids. The CDR3 nucleotides are TGTGCCAGCAGCCGCCACAGGGGGCCCGAGACCCAGTACTTC. This codes for CASSRHRGPETQYF.

The V and J genes are TRBV18 and TRBJ1-6; 7 nucleotides agree with TRBD1. Germline V CDR1 and CDR2: KGHSH, LQKENI. The CDR3 consists of 14 residues. V lost 6 bases, J lost 6 bases, and 5 bases stayed unmatched. This chain's CDR3 is CASSADRVNSPLHF. The CDR3 coding sequence is TGTGCCAGCTCCGCAGACAGGGTTAATTCACCCCTCCACTTT.

V is TRBV2 and J is TRBJ2-3; D is possibly TRBD1 (5 bases). The CDR3 has 14 amino acids. V lost 4 bases, J lost 4 bases, and 12 bases lay in between. CDR1 is SNHLY and CDR2 is FYNNEI in the germline V gene. The CDR3: CASSGLQGPDTQYF. CDR3 in DNA: TGTGCCAGCAGTGGCCTTCAGGGCCCAGATACGCAGTATTTT.

The chain couples TRBV3-1 (or the pseudogene TRBV3-2) to TRBJ1-5; D ambiguous. CDR3 length: 15 residues. Germline V gene sequence: CDR1 LGHDT, CDR2 YNNKEL (reference sequence). V was shortened by 1 base and J by 3 bases, with 10 bases between the two germline ends. The CDR3 loop is CASSQGGRFNQPQHF. The DNA of the CDR3 is TGTGCCAGCAGCCAAGGAGGACGGTTCAATCAGCCCCAGCATTTT.

This chain joins TRBV3-1 (or the pseudogene TRBV3-2) and TRBJ1-1; no firm D call. From germline, CDR1 is LGHDT and CDR2 YNNKEL (reference sequence). Trimming took off 4 bases at V and 1 base at J, with 7 bases between the two ends. The CDR3 has 13 amino acids. CDR3 DNA: TGTGCCAGCAGCCCTGGGCCGAACACTGAAGCTTTCTTT. Amino acids: CASSPGPNTEAFF.

This clone occurred once. V gene TRBV7-2 combines with J gene TRBJ1-4, with D possibly matching TRBD1 (5 bases). The CDR3 has 14 residues. Germline CDR1 and CDR2: SGHTA and FQGNSA. Between the trimmed V and J ends, which lost 7 bases and 8 bases, there was a span of 17 bases. CDR3 coding DNA: TGTGCCAGCAATGCCCGGGGGTTGGAGGAAAAACTGTTTTTT. It codes for CASNARGLEEKLFF.

The rearrangement links TRBV27 to TRBJ1-5; TRBD1 matches 7 bases. Germline values: CDR1 MNHEY, CDR2 SMNVEV (reference sequence). V dropped 1 base and J dropped 5; count of bases not matched to a gene: 5. This CDR3 contains 15 residues. The CDR3 loop reads CASSLWPRGDQPQHF. The CDR3 DNA is TGTGCCAGCAGTTTATGGCCCAGGGGGGATCAGCCCCAGCATTTT.

This CDR3 is CASSRSGGYNEQFF. The CDR3 DNA reads as TGTGCCAGCTCGCGGAGCGGGGGTTACAATGAGCAGTTCTTC. This chain links TRBV18 with TRBJ2-1; TRBD2 agrees at 8 bases. CDR1 is KGHSH, CDR2 LQKENI, per germline. V shed 6 bases and J 4 bases; nucleotides not matched to a gene: 5. This CDR3 region has 14 residues.

The chain couples TRBV10-1 to TRBJ2-1; 11 positions match TRBD2. V lost 0 bases, J lost 10 bases, and 5 bases stayed unmatched. Germline V gene sequence: CDR1 WNHNN, CDR2 SYGVQD (reference sequence). The CDR3 runs 15 residues. The CDR3 region has the DNA TGCGCCAGCAGTGAGTCCGGGACTAGCGGCGCCGAGCAGTTCTTC. Its protein is CASSESGTSGAEQFF.

The chain joins TRBV27 to TRBJ1-5, with D perhaps TRBD1 (5 bases). The V gene lost 8 bases and the J gene lost 3 bases, with 11 bases spanning the gap. Germline values: CDR1 MNHEY, CDR2 SMNVEV (reference sequence). The CDR3 spans 13 residues. For the CDR3, the DNA is TGTGCCAGCCAGGGACGGATCAATCAGCCCCAGCATTTT. Its protein product is CASQGRINQPQHF.

This chain links TRBV4-1 with TRBJ2-7; D could derive from TRBD1 or TRBD2 (5 bases each). CDR1 is MGHRA, CDR2 YSYEKL, per germline. Trimming cost V 3 bases and J 2 bases, with 8 bases left between them. This CDR3 is 13 amino acids long. CDR3 DNA: TGCGCCAGCAGCCATGGGGGTACCTACGAGCAGTACTTC. This encodes CASSHGGTYEQYF.

The J gene is TRBJ2-3, the V gene TRBV6-5, with D unclear. Trimming removed 0 bases from V and 0 bases from J, with 10 bases in between. The CDR3 contains 16 residues. The germline V gene encodes CDR1 MNHEY and CDR2 SVGAGI. CDR3 in DNA: TGTGCCAGCAGTTACTCAACACGGGTCAGCACAGATACGCAGTATTTT. This codes for CASSYSTRVSTDTQYF.